The clone carrying this T cell receptor beta chain was seen more than once but under ten times. Germline and genes here are mouse. Read data end 4 residues before the CDR3 end; the end is taken from the germline J gene. The CDR3 contains 13 residues. Germline-derived CDR1 and CDR2 are SGHDT and FRDEAV. V gave up 5 bases and J gave up 0 bases, with 8 bases separating them. Cutaneous lymph nodes were pooled and cells sorted by CD4, CD8alpha, NKG2D, NKG2ACE and more. The sample belongs to a study of CD8+ T cells in alopecia areata. Investigators isolated RNA and reverse transcribed it into cDNA to act as the sequencing template. Sequencing was performed with immunoSEQ multiplex PCR; in TCRdb, only in-frame clones are kept and a portion is missing. The profile covers around 290,000 clones, none occurring a single time.

V usage is TRBV14 and J usage is TRBJ1-1; weak D call: TRBD1 (6 bases). The receptor comes from a C3H/HeJ mouse with alopecia areata. Mice of this strain are of MHC haplotype H2-k. The material sequenced was CD4+ T cells sorted from a lymph node. The DNA read from the CDR3 is TGTGCCAGCAGGGGACAACCAAACACA. This gives the protein CASRGQPNT. In full, the CDR3 reads CASRGQPNTEVFF.